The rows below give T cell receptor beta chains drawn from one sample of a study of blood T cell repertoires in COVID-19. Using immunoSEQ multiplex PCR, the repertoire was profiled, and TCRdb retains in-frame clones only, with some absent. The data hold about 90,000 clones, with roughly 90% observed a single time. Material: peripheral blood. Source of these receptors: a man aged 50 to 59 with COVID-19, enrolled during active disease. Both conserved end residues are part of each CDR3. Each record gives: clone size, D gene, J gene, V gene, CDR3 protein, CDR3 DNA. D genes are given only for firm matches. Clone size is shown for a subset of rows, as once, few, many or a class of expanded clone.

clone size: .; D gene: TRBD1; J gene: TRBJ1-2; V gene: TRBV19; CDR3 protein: CARRGRDRTYGYTF; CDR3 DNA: TGTGCCAGGAGGGGTAGGGACAGGACCTATGGCTACACCTTC
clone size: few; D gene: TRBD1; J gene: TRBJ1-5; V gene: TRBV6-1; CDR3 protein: CASSEAGQGYSNQPQHF; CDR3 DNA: TGTGCCAGCAGTGAAGCCGGACAGGGCTATAGCAATCAGCCCCAGCATTTT
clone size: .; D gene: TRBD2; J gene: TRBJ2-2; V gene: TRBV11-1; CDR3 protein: CASSGQAGANTGELFF; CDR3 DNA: TGTGCCAGCAGCGGGCAAGCGGGGGCGAACACCGGGGAGCTGTTTTTT
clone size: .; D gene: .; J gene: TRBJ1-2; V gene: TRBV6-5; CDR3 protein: CASLSYGYTF; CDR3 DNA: TGTGCCAGTTTGAGTTATGGCTACACCTTC
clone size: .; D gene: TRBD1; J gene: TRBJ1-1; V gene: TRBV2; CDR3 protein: CASSWMDRGTEAFF; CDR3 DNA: TGTGCCAGCAGTTGGATGGACAGGGGCACTGAAGCTTTCTTT
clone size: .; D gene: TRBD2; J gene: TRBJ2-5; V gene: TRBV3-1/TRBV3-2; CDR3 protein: CASSQGLAGLETQYF; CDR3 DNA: TGTGCCAGCAGCCAAGGGCTAGCGGGGTTAGAGACCCAGTACTTC
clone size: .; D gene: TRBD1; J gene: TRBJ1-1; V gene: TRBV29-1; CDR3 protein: CSVQQGAVTEAFF; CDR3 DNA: TGCAGCGTCCAACAGGGGGCGGTTACTGAAGCTTTCTTT
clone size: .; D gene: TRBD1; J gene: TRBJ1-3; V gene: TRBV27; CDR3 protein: CASSPTGGTGGNTIYF; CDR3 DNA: TGTGCCAGCAGTCCTACAGGGGGCACGGGTGGAAACACCATATATTTT
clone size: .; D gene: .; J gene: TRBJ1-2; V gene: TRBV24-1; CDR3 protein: CATSDFGTNYGYTF; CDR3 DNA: TGTGCCACCAGTGATTTTGGCACTAACTATGGCTACACCTTC
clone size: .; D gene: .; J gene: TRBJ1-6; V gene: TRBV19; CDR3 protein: CASSRLNSPLHF; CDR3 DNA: TGTGCCAGTAGCCGTCTTAATTCACCCCTCCACTTT
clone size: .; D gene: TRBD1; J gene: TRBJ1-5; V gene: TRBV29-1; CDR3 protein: CSVGRDRGQPQHF; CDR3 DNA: TGCAGCGTTGGCCGGGACAGGGGTCAGCCCCAGCATTTT
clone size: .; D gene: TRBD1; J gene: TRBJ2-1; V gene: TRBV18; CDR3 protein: CASSPPSGDRGRNEQFF; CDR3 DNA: TGTGCCAGCTCACCACCGTCAGGGGACAGGGGAAGGAATGAGCAGTTCTTC
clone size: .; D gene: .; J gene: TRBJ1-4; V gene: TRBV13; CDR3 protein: CASSHGEGDEKLFF; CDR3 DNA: TGTGCCAGCAGCCATGGTGAGGGCGATGAAAAACTGTTTTTT
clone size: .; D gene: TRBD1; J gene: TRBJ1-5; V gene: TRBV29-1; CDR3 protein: CSVATGVSNQPQHF; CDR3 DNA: TGCAGCGTAGCGACAGGGGTTAGCAATCAGCCCCAGCATTTT
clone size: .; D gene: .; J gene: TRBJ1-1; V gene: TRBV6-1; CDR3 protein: CASSERFLNTEAFF; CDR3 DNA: TGTGCCAGCAGTGAACGGTTCTTGAACACTGAAGCTTTCTTT
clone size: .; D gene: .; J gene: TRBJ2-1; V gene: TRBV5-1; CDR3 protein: CASSLGSVSYNEQFF; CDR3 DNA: TGCGCCAGCAGCTTGGGTTCAGTCTCCTACAATGAGCAGTTCTTC
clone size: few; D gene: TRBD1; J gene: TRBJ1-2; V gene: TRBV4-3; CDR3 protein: CASSQEGQGVGYTF; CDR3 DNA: TGCGCCAGCAGCCAAGAGGGACAGGGGGTTGGCTACACCTTC
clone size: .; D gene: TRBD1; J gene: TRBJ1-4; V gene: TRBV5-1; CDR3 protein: CASSLGQGGTNEKLFF; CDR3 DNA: TGCGCCAGCAGTCTCGGACAGGGGGGAACAAATGAAAAACTGTTTTTT
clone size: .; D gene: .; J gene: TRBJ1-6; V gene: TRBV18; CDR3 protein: CASSQGGTLNSPLHF; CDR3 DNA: TGTGCCAGCTCACAGGGAGGAACACTTAATTCACCCCTCCACTTT
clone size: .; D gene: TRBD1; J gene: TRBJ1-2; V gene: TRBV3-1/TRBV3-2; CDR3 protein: CASSQDRGQAGVGYTF; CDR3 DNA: TGTGCCAGCAGCCAAGATAGGGGACAGGCTGGGGTTGGCTACACCTTC
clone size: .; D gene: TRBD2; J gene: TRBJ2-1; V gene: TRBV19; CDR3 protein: CASSIDSPITSGNSNEQFF; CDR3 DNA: TGTGCCAGTAGTATAGATAGCCCCATTACTAGCGGAAATTCCAATGAGCAGTTCTTC
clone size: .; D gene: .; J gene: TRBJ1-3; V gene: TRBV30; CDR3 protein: CAWSVNRGNTIYF; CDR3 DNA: TGTGCCTGGAGTGTAAACAGGGGAAACACCATATATTTT
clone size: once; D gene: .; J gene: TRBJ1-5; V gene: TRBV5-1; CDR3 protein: CASPKLFNQPQHF; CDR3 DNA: TGCGCCAGTCCGAAACTCTTTAATCAGCCCCAGCATTTT
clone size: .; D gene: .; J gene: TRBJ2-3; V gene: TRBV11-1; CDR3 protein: CASSLKLFTDTQYF; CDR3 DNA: TGTGCCAGCAGCTTAAAACTCTTCACAGATACGCAGTATTTT
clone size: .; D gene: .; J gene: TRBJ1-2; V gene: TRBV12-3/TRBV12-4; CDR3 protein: CASSLVGYGYTF; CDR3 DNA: TGTGCCAGCAGTTTAGTCGGGTATGGCTACACCTTC